Shown below are 8 T cell receptor beta chains from a single sample sequenced in a study of T cell responses to AZD1222 COVID-19 vaccine. Libraries were prepared by immunoSEQ multiplex PCR; TCRdb keeps only in-frame clonotypes and omits some of them. The data hold about 120,000 clones, with roughly 85% observed a single time. This specimen consisted of peripheral blood, obtained on day 0 of AZD1222 vaccination. The receptor source for this set is an adult in good health.

The V call is TRBV7-8, the J call TRBJ1-6, with D hard to call. The CDR3 sequence is 14 residues long. V was cut by 5 bases and J by 8 bases, with 13 bases left in between. Germline CDR1 SGHVS, CDR2 FQNEAQ. This CDR3 is CASSPEPVYSPLHF. The CDR3 nucleotides are TGTGCCAGCAGCCCAGAGCCGGTTTATTCACCCCTCCACTTT.

The rearrangement joins TRBV12-3 or TRBV12-4 to TRBJ2-6; D is unresolved. V lost 6 bases, J lost 0 bases, and 3 bases lay in between. There are 13 residues in the CDR3. For the CDR3, the DNA is TGTGCCAGCAGCGCCTCTGGGGCCAACGTCCTGACTTTC. This sequence encodes CASSASGANVLTF.

The rearrangement links TRBV28 to TRBJ2-7; tentatively, D is TRBD1 (6 bases). The germline V and J ends were trimmed by 6 bases and 3 bases, with 9 bases remaining between them. This CDR3 spans 12 amino acids. The germline V gene encodes CDR1 MDHEN and CDR2 SYDVKM. The CDR3 DNA follows: TGTGCCAGCAGGGGGGCCCACTACGAGCAGTACTTC. Its protein product is CASRGAHYEQYF.

This clone was counted between two and nine times. V and J are TRBV4-1 and TRBJ2-4; D is unresolved. This CDR3 comprises 17 residues. Germline V gene sequence: CDR1 MGHRA, CDR2 YSYEKL. Deletions cut 1 base from V and 1 base from J, with 14 bases between. CDR3 in amino acids: CASSQVGLVRAKNIQYF. CDR3 nucleotide sequence: TGCGCCAGCAGCCAAGTCGGTCTAGTTCGGGCCAAAAACATTCAGTACTTC.

The chain employs TRBV12-5 and TRBJ1-5; 8 nucleotides agree with TRBD1. Germline assignment: CDR1 LGHNT and CDR2 FRNRAP. With 4 bases clipped from V and 2 bases from J, the junction kept 4 bases outside the gene matches. The CDR3 contains 15 residues. This chain's CDR3 is CASGSQGGRNQPQHF. CDR3 coding DNA: TGTGCTAGTGGTTCACAGGGGGGTCGCAATCAGCCCCAGCATTTT.

The genes are TRBV4-2 and TRBJ2-3, with D uncertain. Trimming removed 6 bases at V and 0 bases at J, with 13 bases between. This CDR3 comprises 15 residues. Germline-derived CDR1 and CDR2 are LGHNA and YNFKEQ. CDR3 residues: CASRLTFTSTDTQYF. The CDR3, as DNA: TGTGCCAGCAGACTTACCTTTACTAGCACAGATACGCAGTATTTT.

This chain links TRBV18 with TRBJ1-6, with D uncertain. The germline CDR1 and CDR2 sequences are KGHSH and LQKENI. V was trimmed by 2 bases and J by 6 bases, leaving 11 bases between them. The CDR3 runs to 15 residues. The CDR3 nucleotides are TGTGCCAGCTCACCAACGAACCCTGGTAATTCACCCCTCCACTTT. Translation: CASSPTNPGNSPLHF. The full variable domain, completed using reference TRBV18 and TRBJ1-6, is NAGVMQNPRHLVRRRGQEARLRCSPMKGHSHVYWYRQLPEEGLKFMVYLQKENIIDESGMPKERFSAEFPKEGPSILRIQQVVRGDSAAYFCASSPTNPGNSPLHFGNGTRLTVT.

The chain couples TRBV29-1 to TRBJ2-5; no firm D call. CDR3 length: 14 amino acids. Between the trimmed V and J ends, which lost 4 bases and 5 bases, there was a span of 17 bases. Germline lookup yields CDR1 SQVTM and CDR2 ANQGSEA. The CDR3 DNA follows: TGCAGCGTTGGTGTCAATTTGCCTCAGGAGACCCAGTACTTC. Translation: CSVGVNLPQETQYF.